The 16 T cell receptor beta chains reported below all come from one sample, sequenced in a study of blood T cell repertoires in COVID-19. TCRdb keeps only in-frame clones here, not all; method: immunoSEQ multiplex PCR. The sample holds 250,000 to 300,000 clones, roughly 91% seen once. The sample taken for sequencing was peripheral blood. The receptor source for this set is a woman in her twenties or thirties with COVID-19, enrolled during active disease.

As DNA, the CDR3 is TGTGCCAGCAGCCAAATGGGCCCGGCCGCGTTCTCATCACCCCTCCACTTT. This gives the protein CASSQMGPAAFSSPLHF. This sequence joins TRBV16 and TRBJ1-6, with D unresolved. Trimming left V 2 bases short and J 10 bases short, with 21 bases between. CDR3 length: 17 residues. Per the germline V gene, CDR1 is KGHSY and CDR2 is FQNENV.

The chain recombines TRBV30 with TRBJ1-2; 7 positions match TRBD1. CDR1 and CDR2 from the germline V gene are GTSNPN and SVGIG (reference sequence). This CDR3 is 15 amino acids long. Unmatched junction bases numbered 11, after V lost 0 bases and J lost 7 bases. CDR3 sequence reads: CAWSVREGGDRGYTF. CDR3 bases: TGTGCCTGGAGTGTACGAGAAGGGGGCGATCGTGGCTACACCTTC.

The chain combines TRBV19 with TRBJ1-3; D gene ambiguous. In germline, CDR1 is LNHDA, CDR2 SQIVND (reference sequence). The CDR3 totals 13 residues. Trimming shortened V by 5 bases and J by 0 bases, and 5 bases separated the two germline ends. The CDR3 region has the DNA TGTGCCAGTAGTGCCTACTCTGGAAACACCATATATTTT. The encoded protein is CASSAYSGNTIYF.

This clone was observed a single time. Written as DNA, the CDR3 is TGCGCCAGCAGCTTGGAGGGCGGGGGGCACATCTATGGCTACACCTTC. It specifies CASSLEGGGHIYGYTF. V gene TRBV5-1 combines with J gene TRBJ1-2, with D perhaps TRBD1 (6 bases). The CDR3 extends over 16 amino acids. V lost 0 bases, J lost 4 bases, and 16 bases lay in between. Looked up from germline, CDR1 is SGHRS and CDR2 is YFSETQ.

The chain carries TRBV3-1 (or the pseudogene TRBV3-2) and TRBJ2-2, with a weak D call TRBD2 (7 bases). Germline V gives CDR1 LGHDT, CDR2 YNNKEL (reference sequence). The V gene lost 5 bases and the J gene lost 1 base, with 29 bases spanning the gap. The CDR3 totals 21 residues. CDR3 DNA sequence: TGTGCCAGCAGCTCCTTTTCCCCTAACCCTAGGGGGACTATGAACACCGGGGAGCTGTTTTTT. It is translated as CASSSFSPNPRGTMNTGELFF.

In its sample, this clone was seen once. The V and J genes are TRBV27 and TRBJ1-5; TRBD1 matches 7 bases. Germline V gene lookup returns CDR1 MNHEY and CDR2 SMNVEV (reference sequence). Trimming cost V 4 bases and J 7 bases; bases outside gene matches: 7. CDR3 length: 14 amino acids. This chain's CDR3 is CASSSRQGRQPQHF. CDR3 nucleotide sequence: TGTGCCAGCAGTTCCCGACAGGGAAGGCAGCCCCAGCATTTT.

The V gene is TRBV5-1, the J gene TRBJ1-1; weak D call: TRBD1 (5 bases). CDR1 SGHRS and CDR2 YFSETQ come from the germline V gene. The length of the CDR3 is 14 residues. Trimming removed 3 bases at V and 0 bases at J, with 9 bases between. The CDR3 loop is CASSYPGMNTEAFF. Written as DNA, the CDR3 is TGCGCCAGCAGCTATCCAGGGATGAACACTGAAGCTTTCTTT. The full variable domain, its missing parts supplied by reference TRBV5-1 and TRBJ1-1, is KAGVTQTPRYLIKTRGQQVTLSCSPISGHRSVSWYQQTPGQGLQFLFEYFSETQRNKGNFPGRFSGRQFSNSRSEMNVSTLELGDSALYLCASSYPGMNTEAFFGQGTRLTVV.

CDR3 nucleotide sequence: TGTGCCAGCTCACCAGGGCCGAACACAGATACGCAGTATTTT. Translated: CASSPGPNTDTQYF. V and J are TRBV18 and TRBJ2-3; D gene unclear. CDR1 and CDR2 (germline): KGHSH, LQKENI. The V end lost 2 bases, the J end lost 2 bases, and 8 bases lay between the germline ends. The CDR3 is made up of 14 amino acids.

The chain joins TRBV5-1 to TRBJ2-7; TRBD2 might be the D (6 bases). Germline assignment: CDR1 SGHRS and CDR2 YFSETQ. This CDR3 region has 14 residues. The V and J ends lost 4 bases and 0 bases respectively, with 11 bases between them. CDR3 in amino acids: CASSGGLASYEQYF. Written as DNA, the CDR3 is TGCGCCAGCAGCGGGGGACTGGCCTCCTACGAGCAGTACTTC.

The V call is TRBV6-5, the J call TRBJ1-2, with 9 positions matching TRBD1. Unmatched junction bases numbered 9, after V lost 4 bases and J lost 6 bases. Germline CDR1 and CDR2: MNHEY and SVGAGI. This CDR3 is built from 15 residues. The CDR3 coding sequence is TGTGCCAGCAGTTCGATGGACAGGGGAGTAGATGGCTACACCTTC. This translates into CASSSMDRGVDGYTF.

The rearrangement joins TRBV7-6 to TRBJ2-5, with TRBD1 identical over 10 bases. V was pared by 6 bases and J by 4 bases, with 8 bases of the junction left unmatched. CDR3 length equals 15 residues. The germline CDR1 and CDR2 sequences are SGHVS and FNYEAQ. DNA for the CDR3: TGTGCCAGCAGTGCGGTGACAGGGGGCGGAGAGACCCAGTACTTC. Translated: CASSAVTGGGETQYF.

The chain recombines TRBV27 with TRBJ1-2; 7 positions match TRBD1. Per the germline V gene, CDR1 is MNHEY and CDR2 is SMNVEV (reference sequence). This CDR3 is 15 amino acids long. Germline trimming cut 8 bases from V and 4 bases from J; bases unmatched to any gene: 13. CDR3 residues: CASSMTGPSVYGYTF. The CDR3 DNA reads as TGTGCCAGCTCTATGACAGGGCCGTCCGTCTATGGCTACACCTTC.

The chain is built from TRBV29-1 and TRBJ2-7; TRBD2 matches at 7 bases. CDR3 length: 14 amino acids. After removal of 6 bases from V and 3 bases from J, the junction contained 11 bases not matched to a gene. Per germline, CDR1 SQVTM and CDR2 ANQGSEA. CDR3 DNA sequence: TGCAGCGTGGGGGGGTCCTTTGGCGGCTACGAGCAGTACTTC. This translates into CSVGGSFGGYEQYF.

This clone was recorded a few times. The DNA of the CDR3 is TGTGCCAGCAGCCTCCGGGACAGGGGCACCTATGGCTACACCTTC. Amino acids: CASSLRDRGTYGYTF. J is TRBJ1-2 and V is TRBV28; 10 positions agree with TRBD1. J was trimmed by 4 bases and V by 6 bases; bases with no gene match: 8. Germline V lookup: CDR1 MDHEN, CDR2 SYDVKM. This CDR3 has 15 amino acids.

DNA for the CDR3: TGTGCCAGCAGCTCCTCAGCGGGGGGTACGGGAGATACGCAGTATTTT. This gives the protein CASSSSAGGTGDTQYF. The rearrangement links TRBV11-2 to TRBJ2-3; 9 bases agree with TRBD2. V trimming: 4 bases; J trimming: 5 bases; junction bases outside the gene matches: 10. This CDR3 comprises 16 residues. CDR1 and CDR2 from the germline V gene are SGHAT and FQNNGV.

On this clone itself: Other DNA sequences within the sample encode an identical CDR3. The rearrangement uses TRBV3-1 (or the pseudogene TRBV3-2) and TRBJ1-4; TRBD1 is a possible D gene (5 bases). The CDR3 has 15 residues. Germline values: CDR1 LGHDT, CDR2 YNNKEL (reference sequence). V was pared by 4 bases and J by 0 bases, with 9 bases between. The CDR3 nucleotides are TGTGCCAGCAGCCGCAGGGCTGCAACTAATGAAAAACTGTTTTTT. Protein sequence: CASSRRAATNEKLFF.